This TCR beta chain emerged from a study of cytomegalovirus exposure and HLA in healthy donors. The PCR was carried out with 60 Vbeta primers and 13 Jbeta primers. Clones were read by immunoSEQ multiplex PCR, and TCRdb kept only the in-frame ones, dropping some. The table for this sample gives 70,000 or so clones. V lost 0 bases and J 7 bases, leaving 13 bases between the germline ends. CDR3 length equals 14 residues. Germline CDR1 MNHEY, CDR2 SMNVEV (reference sequence). The material sequenced was PBMCs. This TCR came from a man aged 35 to 55 in good health and CMV-seronegative. The chain recombines TRBV27 with TRBJ2-7; D might be TRBD2 (5 bases). CDR3 sequence (DNA): TGTGCCAGCAGTTTATCTTCGACAACGGGGGAGCAGTACTTC. Encoded protein: CASSLSSTTGEQYF.